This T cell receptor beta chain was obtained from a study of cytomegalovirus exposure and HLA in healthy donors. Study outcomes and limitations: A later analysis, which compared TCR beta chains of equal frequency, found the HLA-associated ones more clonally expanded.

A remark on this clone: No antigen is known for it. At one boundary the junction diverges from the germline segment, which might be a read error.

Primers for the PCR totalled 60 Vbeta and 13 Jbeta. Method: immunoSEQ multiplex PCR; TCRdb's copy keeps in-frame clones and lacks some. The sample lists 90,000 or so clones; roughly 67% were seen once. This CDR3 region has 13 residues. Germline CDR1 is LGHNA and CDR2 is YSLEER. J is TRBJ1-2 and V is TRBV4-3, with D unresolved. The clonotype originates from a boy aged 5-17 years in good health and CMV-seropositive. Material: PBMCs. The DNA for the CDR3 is TGCGCCAGCAGCCAAGAATTAGCCTATGGCTACCCCTTC. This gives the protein CASSQELAYGYPF.